Each of the 28 T cell receptor beta chains below was sequenced from the same sample in a study of cytomegalovirus exposure and HLA in healthy donors (dated by TCRdb to about 2017). Libraries were built with the immunoSEQ multiplex PCR assay. The multiplex PCR relied on a mix of 60 forward primers for TCR Vbeta segments and 13 reverse primers for TCR Jbeta segments. Not all clones reach the TCRdb copy of this immuneACCESS table, which keeps in-frame sequences only. Checked studies attribute under half of the gap to unresolved V genes and leave the rest unexplained. This sample has about 120,000 clones in its table, and around 80% of those were observed once. In total, the top ten clones hold 5% to 7.5% of the sample. Sequencing was done on a sample of PBMCs. The receptor source for this set is a man aged 25-40 years in good health and CMV-seropositive.

The V gene is TRBV7-3, the J gene TRBJ2-1; tentatively, D is TRBD2 (5 bases). V shed 1 base and J shed 9 bases, with 13 bases lying between them. The length of the CDR3 is 14 residues. The germline gives CDR1 SGHTA, CDR2 FQGTGA. The CDR3 bases are TGTGCCAGCAGCTTAAATTTGGTGGCGGGTGAGCAGTTCTTC. It codes for CASSLNLVAGEQFF.

This sequence joins TRBV2 and TRBJ2-3; the match to TRBD1 covers 7 bases. With 4 bases clipped from V and 5 bases from J, the junction kept 15 bases outside the gene matches. Germline V gene lookup returns CDR1 SNHLY and CDR2 FYNNEI. CDR3 size: 17 residues. Written as DNA, the CDR3 is TGTGCCAGCAGTGGGGATAAGTACAGGGGCGTTGGAGATACGCAGTATTTT. It translates to CASSGDKYRGVGDTQYF.

The rearrangement uses TRBV11-2 and TRBJ2-1, with TRBD2 matching 9 bases. CDR1 and CDR2 (germline): SGHAT, FQNNGV. Losses at the gene ends were 5 bases for V and 3 bases for J; bases not matched to a gene: 8. The CDR3 runs 16 residues. The CDR3 loop reads CASSLGRGGVYNEQFF. CDR3 nucleotides: TGTGCCAGCAGCCTAGGGCGGGGGGGCGTCTACAATGAGCAGTTCTTC.

This clone was found a few times. The genes are TRBV18 and TRBJ1-1; TRBD1 might be the D (5 bases). Trimming took 8 bases from V and 6 from J, leaving 19 bases between them. This CDR3 spans 14 amino acids. Germline CDR1 and CDR2: KGHSH and LQKENI. CDR3 coding DNA: TGTGCCAGCGCAATTGGGGGGGTGGAGGCTGAAGCTTTCTTT. Translated: CASAIGGVEAEAFF.

This chain links TRBV19 with TRBJ2-7; 8 bases are shared with TRBD1. The CDR3 sequence is 16 residues long. Per germline, CDR1 LNHDA and CDR2 SQIVND (reference sequence). V shed 1 base and J 2 bases; nucleotides not matched to a gene: 7. The CDR3 here is CASSIGTGTGAYEQYF. The CDR3 nucleotides read TGTGCCAGTAGTATAGGAACCGGGACAGGCGCCTACGAGCAGTACTTC.

The gene calls are TRBV5-4 and TRBJ2-5; a weak D match, TRBD1 (5 bases). Germline assignment: CDR1 SGHNT and CDR2 YYREEE (reference sequence). This CDR3 contains 13 residues. V was cut by 1 base and J by 5 bases, with 9 bases left in between. CDR3 region: CASSLRGSETQYF. In nucleotides, the CDR3 is TGTGCCAGCAGCTTGAGGGGTTCCGAGACCCAGTACTTC.

The chain employs TRBV29-1 and TRBJ1-2; maybe TRBD1 (6 bases). Trimming left V 8 bases short and J 6 bases short, with 13 bases between. Looked up from germline, CDR1 is SQVTM and CDR2 is ANQGSEA. The CDR3 has 11 amino acids. The CDR3 loop reads CSTKQGHGYTF. CDR3 DNA: TGCAGCACGAAACAGGGACATGGCTACACCTTC. The entire variable domain, with the rest obtained from reference TRBV29-1 and TRBJ1-2, is as follows: SAVISQKPSRDICQRGTSLTIQCQVDSQVTMMFWYRQQPGQSLTLIATANQGSEATYESGFVIDKFPISRPNLTFSTLTVSNMSPEDSSIYLCSTKQGHGYTFGSGTRLTVV.

The chain is built from TRBV27 and TRBJ1-2; D gene uncertain. Germline loops: CDR1 MNHEY, CDR2 SMNVEV (reference sequence). The CDR3 consists of 14 residues. The ends were cut back, 2 bases at V and 7 bases at J, with 14 bases in the middle. The CDR3: CASSLTNFFGGYTF. CDR3 nucleotide sequence: TGTGCCAGCAGTTTAACTAACTTCTTCGGTGGCTACACCTTC.

As DNA, the CDR3 is TGTGCCACCAGCAGAAAAGACGGGTCTGAAAAACTGTTTTTT. It codes for CATSRKDGSEKLFF. The chain combines TRBV15 with TRBJ1-4; D call uncertain. The CDR3 is made up of 14 amino acids. The germline CDR1 and CDR2 sequences are LNHNV and YYDKDF (reference sequence). Trimming cost V 2 bases and J 7 bases, with 11 bases left between them.

This chain joins TRBV6-1 and TRBJ2-7; 7 bases agree with TRBD1. The CDR3 consists of 15 residues. Germline V lookup: CDR1 MNHNS, CDR2 SASEGT. The ends lost 0 bases at V and 3 bases at J; junction bases unmatched: 5. CDR3 protein: CASSEAKNRGYEQYF. The CDR3 DNA follows: TGTGCCAGCAGTGAAGCGAAAAACAGGGGCTACGAGCAGTACTTC.

The chain carries TRBV4-1 and TRBJ2-7, with 11 nucleotides matching TRBD1. This CDR3 contains 15 residues. With 0 bases clipped from V and 3 bases from J, the junction kept 1 base outside the gene matches. CDR1 is MGHRA, CDR2 YSYEKL, per germline. CDR3 in amino acids: CASSQEGTGGYEQYF. CDR3 nucleotides: TGCGCCAGCAGCCAAGAGGGGACAGGGGGCTACGAGCAGTACTTC.

This chain connects TRBV23-1 to TRBJ1-2, with D unresolved. TRBV23-1 is identified as an open reading frame with a role that is uncertain. CDR3 size: 14 residues. Trimming cost V 4 bases and J 2 bases, with 11 bases left between them. The CDR3 nucleotides read TGCGCCAGCAGTCGGGGAGGAACCAACTATGGCTACACCTTC. Protein product: CASSRGGTNYGYTF.

The chain recombines TRBV7-3 with TRBJ2-5; the match to TRBD2 covers 8 bases. The CDR3 is made up of 15 amino acids. Germline CDR1 reads SGHTA; CDR2 reads FQGTGA. V lost 5 bases to trimming and J lost 4 bases; unmatched junction nucleotides: 9. CDR3 protein: CASSISGVRGETQYF. The CDR3 region has the DNA TGTGCCAGCAGCATTAGCGGGGTCCGAGGAGAGACCCAGTACTTC. Full variable domain (rest looked up from reference TRBV7-3 and TRBJ2-5): GAGVSQTPSNKVTEKGKYVELRCDPISGHTALYWYRQSLGQGPEFLIYFQGTGAADDSGLPNDRFFAVRPEGSVSTLKIQRTERGDSAVYLCASSISGVRGETQYFGPGTRLLVL.

For the CDR3, the DNA is TGTGCTAGTGGTTTGGTACCCCTAGCGGGGGACAATGAGCAGTTCTTC. As protein: CASGLVPLAGDNEQFF. The chain has TRBV12-5 and TRBJ2-1; 10 bases agree with TRBD2. The germline V gene has CDR1 LGHNT and CDR2 FRNRAP. CDR3 length equals 16 residues. V shed 0 bases, J shed 5 bases, and the junction held 4 bases outside the gene matches.

This rearrangement joins TRBV7-2 to TRBJ1-6, with D hard to call. V was cut by 5 bases and J by 0 bases, with 11 bases left in between. Per the germline V gene, CDR1 is SGHTA and CDR2 is FQGNSA. This CDR3 has 16 amino acids. CDR3 nucleotide sequence: TGTGCCAGCAGCCCGCGACCAGGCTCCTATAATTCACCCCTCCACTTT. Amino acids: CASSPRPGSYNSPLHF.

V and J are TRBV6-6 and TRBJ2-5, with 9 bases fitting TRBD1. CDR1 MNHNY and CDR2 SVGAGI come from the germline V gene (reference sequence). The CDR3 has 15 amino acids. With 2 bases clipped from V and 7 bases from J, the junction kept 8 bases outside the gene matches. The CDR3 here is CASSYLRTGEGTQYF. The CDR3 region has the DNA TGTGCCAGCAGTTACCTGAGGACAGGGGAGGGGACCCAGTACTTC.

The chain carries TRBV10-1 and TRBJ2-5, with D possibly being TRBD2 (5 bases). The CDR3 length is 15 residues. Germline assignment: CDR1 WNHNN and CDR2 SYGVQD (reference sequence). The V gene lost 5 bases and the J gene lost 0 bases, with 13 bases spanning the gap. The CDR3 DNA is TGCGCCAGCAGTAAGACTATAGGGAACCAAGAGACCCAGTACTTC. It encodes CASSKTIGNQETQYF.

V is TRBV5-1 and J is TRBJ2-2; 12 bases are a match to TRBD2. CDR1 and CDR2 (germline): SGHRS, YFSETQ. The CDR3 sequence is 18 residues long. V was clipped by 1 base and J by 0 bases; unmatched bases: 4. The DNA for the CDR3 is TGCGCCAGCAGCTTGTTCGCTAGCGGGGGGGCGAACACCGGGGAGCTGTTTTTT. Encoded protein: CASSLFASGGANTGELFF.

The sample holds a few counts of this clone. V usage is TRBV27 and J usage is TRBJ1-4; D may be TRBD1 (6 bases). Trimming took off 4 bases at V and 12 bases at J, with 15 bases between the two ends. CDR3 length: 13 residues. Germline CDR1 is MNHEY and CDR2 is SMNVEV (reference sequence). CDR3 residues: CASSSDSSRELFF. The CDR3 DNA is TGTGCCAGCAGTTCGGACAGTTCTCGGGAACTGTTTTTT.

The chain joins TRBV30 to TRBJ1-5; D gene uncertain. CDR3 length: 13 amino acids. The V gene lost 0 bases and the J gene lost 1 base, with 4 bases spanning the gap. Germline V gene data show CDR1 as GTSNPN and CDR2 as SVGIG (reference sequence). For the CDR3, the DNA is TGTGCCTGGAGTGTACAGAGCAATCAGCCCCAGCATTTT. It translates to CAWSVQSNQPQHF. The whole variable domain, remainder taken from reference TRBV30 and TRBJ1-5, is SQTIHQWPATLVQPVGSPLSLECTVEGTSNPNLYWYRQAAGRGLQLLFYSVGIGQISSEVPQNLSASRPQDRQFILSSKKLLLSDSGFYLCAWSVQSNQPQHFGDGTRLSIL.

The chain recombines TRBV15 with TRBJ1-2; TRBD1 is a possible D gene (5 bases). CDR1 is LNHNV and CDR2 is YYDKDF in the germline V gene (reference sequence). V lost 1 base and J lost 2, with 14 bases in between. The CDR3 has 16 residues. The CDR3 DNA sequence: TGTGCCACCAGCAGAGGTATAGGGGAGGTCAACTATGGCTACACCTTC. Translating gives CATSRGIGEVNYGYTF.

This chain links TRBV5-1 with TRBJ1-1; D is unresolved. Germline-derived CDR1 and CDR2 are SGHRS and YFSETQ. V was trimmed by 0 bases and J by 4 bases, leaving 10 bases between them. The length of the CDR3 is 14 residues. The CDR3 bases are TGCGCCAGCAGCTTGGATCGTCTAGTCACTGAAGCTTTCTTT. This gives the protein CASSLDRLVTEAFF.

The CDR3 region is CASSDSRNQPQHF. The CDR3 DNA sequence: TGTGCCAGTTCCGACAGTAGGAATCAGCCCCAGCATTTT. The chain uses TRBV27 and TRBJ1-5; the D gene is possibly TRBD1 (5 bases). Trimming stripped 9 bases from V and 4 bases from J, with 13 bases between. CDR3 size: 13 residues. Germline values: CDR1 MNHEY, CDR2 SMNVEV (reference sequence).

This clone has more than one count but fewer than ten. The chain recombines TRBV19 with TRBJ1-4; 7 bases match TRBD1. This CDR3 spans 15 amino acids. Per germline, CDR1 LNHDA and CDR2 SQIVND (reference sequence). V was clipped by 4 bases and J by 7 bases; unmatched bases: 9. The CDR3 DNA reads TGTGCCAGTAGTAACCAAGGGGGCGCGGGTGAAAAACTGTTTTTT. Translation gives CASSNQGGAGEKLFF.

This clone has only a few counts. CDR3 loop: CASSPLGGGNTEAFF. The DNA of the CDR3 is TGTGCCAGTAGTCCCTTGGGGGGGGGCAACACTGAAGCTTTCTTT. The chain is built from TRBV19 and TRBJ1-1, with D possibly matching TRBD1 (6 bases). CDR1 is LNHDA and CDR2 is SQIVND in the germline V gene (reference sequence). The CDR3 consists of 15 residues. V lost 5 bases and J lost 2, with 15 bases in between.

This clone was picked up a small number of times. J is TRBJ2-5 and V is TRBV6-6; the D is unclear. In germline, CDR1 is MNHNY, CDR2 SVGAGI (reference sequence). V was trimmed by 5 bases and J by 7 bases, leaving 11 bases between them. This CDR3 region has 12 residues. The CDR3 DNA reads as TGTGCCAGCAGTCCCTCCTCCGGGACCCAGTACTTC. Amino acids: CASSPSSGTQYF.

This chain connects TRBV25-1 to TRBJ2-5; TRBD2 agrees at 8 bases. Germline lookup yields CDR1 MGHDK and CDR2 SYGVNS. The CDR3 loop spans 14 amino acids. The trim removed 7 bases at V and 4 bases at J, leaving 8 bases unmatched. The CDR3 loop is CASTFRGGTETQYF. Here the CDR3 DNA reads TGTGCCAGCACTTTCCGGGGGGGGACAGAGACCCAGTACTTC.

The V gene is TRBV7-6, the J gene TRBJ1-5, with 7 bases lining up with TRBD1. The CDR3 has 15 amino acids. Germline V gene sequence: CDR1 SGHVS, CDR2 FNYEAQ. With V trimmed by 5 bases and J by 2 bases, 6 bases remained unmatched. As DNA, the CDR3 is TGTGCCAGCAGCCGAGGACAGGCGTGCAATCAGCCCCAGCATTTT. It is translated as CASSRGQACNQPQHF. Filled out from reference TRBV7-6 and TRBJ1-5, the complete variable domain reads GAGVSQSPRYKVTKRGQDVALRCDPISGHVSLYWYRQALGQGPEFLTYFNYEAQQDKSGLPNDRFSAERPEGSISTLTIQRTEQRDSAMYRCASSRGQACNQPQHFGDGTRLSIL.